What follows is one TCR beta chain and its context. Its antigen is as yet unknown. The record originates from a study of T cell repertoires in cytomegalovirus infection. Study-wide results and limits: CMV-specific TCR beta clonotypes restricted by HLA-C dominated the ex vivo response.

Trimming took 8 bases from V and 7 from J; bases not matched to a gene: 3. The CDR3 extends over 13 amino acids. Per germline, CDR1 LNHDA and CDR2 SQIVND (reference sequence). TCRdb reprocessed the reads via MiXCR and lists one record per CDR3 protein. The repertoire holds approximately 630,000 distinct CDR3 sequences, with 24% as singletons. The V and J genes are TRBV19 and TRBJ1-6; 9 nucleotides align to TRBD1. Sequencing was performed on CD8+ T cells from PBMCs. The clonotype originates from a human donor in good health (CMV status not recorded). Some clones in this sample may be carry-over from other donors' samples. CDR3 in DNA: TGTGCCAGTCAGGACAGGGGAAATTCACCCCTCCACTTT. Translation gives CASQDRGNSPLHF. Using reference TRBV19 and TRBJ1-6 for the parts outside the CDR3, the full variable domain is DGGITQSPKYLFRKEGQNVTLSCEQNLNHDAMYWYRQDPGQGLRLIYYSQIVNDFQKGDIAEGYSVSREKKESFPLTVTSAQKNPTAFYLCASQDRGNSPLHFGNGTRLTVT.